A single sample is the source of the 20 T cell receptor beta chains below, sequenced in a study of T cells in Graves' hyperthyroidism and ophthalmopathy. RNA transcripts yielded amplified TCR beta CDR3 regions. Carried out on the TCR CDR3, a first-round RT-PCR used the HTBI primer set. Each CDR3 protein gets one entry after TCRdb re-called the multiplex PCR reads with MiXCR. The sample holds approximately 590,000 distinct CDR3 sequences, 15% to 19% seen once. What was sequenced was blood. The receptors derive from a woman under 40 with Graves' hyperthyroidism.

This clonotype occurred many times. The chain links TRBV18 to TRBJ2-1; 9 bases fit TRBD1. Looked up from germline, CDR1 is KGHSH and CDR2 is LQKENI. The trim removed 5 bases at V and 3 bases at J, leaving 5 bases unmatched. This CDR3 spans 15 amino acids. CDR3 in DNA: TGTGCCAGCTCATCTGGGACAGGGCACTACAATGAGCAGTTCTTC. This gives the protein CASSSGTGHYNEQFF.

The sample holds many counts of this clonotype. The chain carries TRBV20-1 and TRBJ2-3, with TRBD2 matching over 8 bases. Germline CDR1 DFQATT, CDR2 SNEGSKA (reference sequence). This CDR3 is built from 15 residues. Trimming took 7 bases from V and 4 from J; bases not matched to a gene: 13. The CDR3 region is CSVEISGSQADTQYF. The CDR3, as DNA: TGCAGTGTGGAAATAAGCGGGAGTCAGGCAGATACGCAGTATTTT.

The V gene is TRBV19, the J gene TRBJ2-7; TRBD1 aligns across 9 bases. Per germline, CDR1 LNHDA and CDR2 SQIVND (reference sequence). CDR3 size: 14 residues. The V gene end was trimmed by 5 bases and the J gene end by 6 bases; junction bases not matched to a gene: 8. The CDR3 sequence: CASSSGTGRFEQYF. The DNA of the CDR3 is TGTGCCAGTAGTTCCGGGACAGGGAGGTTCGAGCAGTACTTC.

The sample holds many counts of this clonotype. The chain uses TRBV7-9 and TRBJ2-3; TRBD1 is a possible D gene (6 bases). The V and J ends lost 2 bases and 1 base respectively, with 7 bases between them. Germline assignment: CDR1 SEHNR and CDR2 FQNEAQ (reference sequence). This CDR3 spans 14 amino acids. The CDR3 here is CASSLRTGTDTQYF. The DNA of the CDR3 is TGTGCCAGCAGCTTACGGACAGGCACAGATACGCAGTATTTT.

This clonotype came up many times. The chain couples TRBV20-1 to TRBJ1-5; TRBD1 matches 8 bases. The CDR3 runs 15 residues. The junction had 8 bases not matched to a gene; V was cut back by 3 bases and J by 4 bases. Per the germline V gene, CDR1 is DFQATT and CDR2 is SNEGSKA (reference sequence). The CDR3 sequence: CSASELTGENQPQHF. The CDR3, as DNA: TGCAGTGCTAGCGAACTGACAGGGGAGAATCAGCCCCAGCATTTT.

This clonotype was seen a few times. V usage is TRBV6-1 and J usage is TRBJ2-1, with D possibly being TRBD1 or TRBD2 (5 bases each). The length of the CDR3 is 14 residues. The germline V gene has CDR1 MNHNS and CDR2 SASEGT. Trimming pared 6 bases from V and 7 bases from J, leaving 16 bases between. The CDR3 DNA follows: TGTGCCAGCAGACCCTTGGGGGAGTTAAATGAGCAGTTCTTC. It encodes CASRPLGELNEQFF.

The rearrangement links TRBV19 to TRBJ2-3; D uncertain. The CDR3 contains 13 residues. The V end was cut by 4 bases, the J end by 4 bases, with 9 bases between. The germline CDR1 and CDR2 sequences are LNHDA and SQIVND (reference sequence). This CDR3 reads CASSTLLADTQYF. The CDR3 coding sequence is TGTGCCAGTAGTACCCTATTAGCAGATACGCAGTATTTT.

In its sample, this clonotype was seen a few times. This sequence joins TRBV5-5 and TRBJ1-5, with D possibly TRBD1 on 6 matching bases. The V gene's germline CDR1 is SGHKS and CDR2 YYEKEE (reference sequence). This CDR3 has 13 residues. Trimming cost V 4 bases and J 8 bases, with 13 bases left between them. The CDR3 reads CASSGDTSEPQHF. CDR3 bases: TGTGCCAGCAGCGGGGACACCTCAGAGCCCCAGCATTTT.

V is TRBV30 and J is TRBJ1-2; 11 nucleotides match TRBD1. Trimming took 3 bases from V and 0 from J; bases not matched to a gene: 6. Germline assignment: CDR1 GTSNPN and CDR2 SVGIG (reference sequence). The CDR3 spans 16 residues. The CDR3: CAWSDGTGGSNYGYTF. CDR3 nucleotides: TGTGCCTGGAGCGACGGGACAGGGGGTTCTAACTATGGCTACACCTTC.

This clonotype was counted only a few times. The chain is built from TRBV13 and TRBJ2-7, with a weak D call TRBD1 (6 bases). The CDR3 consists of 14 residues. CDR1 is PRHDT, CDR2 FYEKMQ, per germline (reference sequence). V shed 6 bases and J shed 2 bases, with 14 bases lying between them. The CDR3 spells CASSRGGFAYEQYF. The CDR3 nucleotides read TGTGCCAGCAGTAGAGGGGGATTCGCCTACGAGCAGTACTTC.

The gene calls are TRBV2 and TRBJ1-6; D gene uncertain. The V end lost 2 bases, the J end lost 7 bases, and 12 bases lay between the germline ends. Germline lookup yields CDR1 SNHLY and CDR2 FYNNEI. The CDR3 spans 15 residues. This CDR3 is CASSELGLGNSPLHF. The CDR3 DNA sequence: TGTGCCAGCAGTGAACTTGGGCTCGGCAATTCACCCCTCCACTTT. Full variable domain (outside the CDR3, taken from reference TRBV2 and TRBJ1-6): EPEVTQTPSHQVTQMGQEVILRCVPISNHLYFYWYRQILGQKVEFLVSFYNNEISEKSEIFDDQFSVERPDGSNFTLKIRSTKLEDSAMYFCASSELGLGNSPLHFGNGTRLTVT.

This clonotype came up many times. This CDR3 reads CASSLLSYRGSYGYTF. The CDR3 DNA sequence: TGTGCCAGCAGTTTACTGAGCTACAGGGGGAGCTATGGCTACACCTTC. V and J are TRBV28 and TRBJ1-2; 8 nucleotides match TRBD1. With 2 bases clipped from V and 4 bases from J, the junction kept 9 bases outside the gene matches. The CDR3 is 16 residues long. Per the germline V gene, CDR1 is MDHEN and CDR2 is SYDVKM.

In this sample, this clonotype turned up many times. CDR3 in DNA: TGTGCCTGGGGTGGGAGGGAAGGCTACACCTTC. Translation: CAWGGREGYTF. The chain couples TRBV30 to TRBJ1-2; D not resolved. V lost 5 bases, J lost 8 bases, and 12 bases lay in between. From germline, CDR1 is GTSNPN and CDR2 SVGIG (reference sequence). This CDR3 contains 11 residues. Looking up the rest from reference TRBV30 and TRBJ1-2 gives the full variable domain: SQTIHQWPATLVQPVGSPLSLECTVEGTSNPNLYWYRQAAGRGLQLLFYSVGIGQISSEVPQNLSASRPQDRQFILSSKKLLLSDSGFYLCAWGGREGYTFGSGTRLTVV.

The table lists this clonotype with many counts. This chain joins TRBV20-1 and TRBJ2-4, with TRBD1 identical over 8 bases. This CDR3 spans 14 amino acids. Germline-derived CDR1 and CDR2 are DFQATT and SNEGSKA (reference sequence). The ends lost 0 bases at V and 5 bases at J; junction bases unmatched: 3. The DNA of the CDR3 is TGCAGTGCTAGAGATGCAGGGGGCCAAAACATTCAGTACTTC. It encodes CSARDAGGQNIQYF.

This clonotype was seen repeatedly, ten times or more. The chain combines TRBV11-2 with TRBJ2-1, with 9 nucleotides matching TRBD2. CDR1 SGHAT and CDR2 FQNNGV come from the germline V gene. This CDR3 contains 15 residues. After removal of 3 bases from V and 8 bases from J, the junction contained 8 bases not matched to a gene. CDR3 protein: CASSLRREGLYEQFF. The DNA of the CDR3 is TGTGCCAGCAGCTTGAGGCGGGAGGGCCTCTATGAGCAGTTCTTC.

This clonotype was observed at least ten times. This sequence joins TRBV5-6 and TRBJ1-5; TRBD1 matches 7 bases. The CDR3 has 16 residues. Looked up from germline, CDR1 is SGHDT and CDR2 is YYEEEE. V was pared by 3 bases and J by 3 bases, with 9 bases of the junction left unmatched. The CDR3 sequence is CASSSGDRDTNQPQHF. The DNA for the CDR3 is TGTGCCAGCAGCTCTGGTGACAGGGATACCAATCAGCCCCAGCATTTT.

This sequence joins TRBV12-3 or TRBV12-4 and TRBJ1-4, with D tentatively TRBD1 (5 bases). This CDR3 contains 16 residues. V lost 6 bases and J 11 bases, leaving 25 bases between the germline ends. In nucleotides, the CDR3 is TGTGCCAGCAGCCCAGATCTGGGCAGGGCGGGTGGGAAACTGTTTTTT. It is translated as CASSPDLGRAGGKLFF.

This clonotype showed up just a few times. CDR3: CATSDEQFF. The CDR3 nucleotides are TGTGCCACCAGTGACGAGCAGTTCTTC. The chain recombines TRBV24-1 with TRBJ2-1; D is ambiguous. The CDR3 has 9 residues. The V gene's germline CDR1 is KGHDR and CDR2 SFDVKD. Trimming removed 4 bases at V and 10 bases at J, with 1 base between.

This clonotype has a handful of counts. J is TRBJ2-7 and V is TRBV6-1, with TRBD2 as a possible D gene (5 bases). Trimming removed 6 bases from V and 7 bases from J, with 22 bases in between. Germline assignment: CDR1 MNHNS and CDR2 SASEGT. The CDR3 has 15 residues. The CDR3 DNA reads as TGTGCCAGCAGAACATTAGCGTATGATTGGGAAGAGCAGTACTTC. Protein sequence: CASRTLAYDWEEQYF.

Concerning this clonotype: A junction boundary mismatches the germline segment, possibly from a read error. This rearrangement joins TRBV6-2 or TRBV6-3 to TRBJ1-3, with TRBD1 identical over 7 bases. This CDR3 is 16 amino acids long. In germline, CDR1 is MNHEY, CDR2 SVGEGT. CDR3 nucleotides: TGTGCCAGCAGTGCCCGGGGACAGTACTCTGGAGACACCATATATTTT. This encodes CASSARGQYSGDTIYF.